Each of the 22 T cell receptor beta chains below was sequenced from the same sample in a study of blood T cell repertoires in COVID-19. Method: immunoSEQ multiplex PCR; TCRdb's copy keeps in-frame clones and lacks some. The sample has about 260,000 clones, roughly 84% seen once. The sequencing sample was made of peripheral blood. These receptors all stem from a woman in her thirties or forties who had recovered from COVID-19.

The rearrangement links TRBV19 to TRBJ1-1; D gene ambiguous. This CDR3 is 12 amino acids long. The V end lost 6 bases, the J end lost 5 bases, and 10 bases lay between the germline ends. The germline V gene encodes CDR1 LNHDA and CDR2 SQIVND (reference sequence). The CDR3 DNA is TGTGCCAGTAGGAGGATTTTGACTGAAGCTTTCTTT. It is translated as CASRRILTEAFF.

This chain uses TRBV24-1 with TRBJ2-1; unclear D gene. Looked up from germline, CDR1 is KGHDR and CDR2 is SFDVKD. The CDR3 runs to 14 residues. The V and J ends lost 4 bases and 0 bases respectively, with 6 bases between them. CDR3 in DNA: TGTGCCACCAGTGACCCTTACTCCTACAATGAGCAGTTCTTC. As protein: CATSDPYSYNEQFF.

The V gene is TRBV9, the J gene TRBJ2-5; 10 bases map to TRBD2. This CDR3 contains 14 residues. J lost 4 bases, V lost 3 bases, and 3 bases had no gene match. Looked up from germline, CDR1 is SGDLS and CDR2 is YYNGEE. The CDR3 loop is CASSGRTSGETQYF. DNA of the CDR3: TGTGCCAGCAGCGGCAGGACTAGCGGAGAGACCCAGTACTTC.

The chain employs TRBV9 and TRBJ1-6, with D possibly matching TRBD1 (6 bases). The germline gives CDR1 SGDLS, CDR2 YYNGEE. The length of the CDR3 is 16 residues. Trimming removed 0 bases from V and 2 bases from J, with 9 bases in between. CDR3 sequence reads: CASSVGTGPYNSPLHF. The CDR3 coding sequence is TGTGCCAGCAGCGTAGGAACAGGGCCCTATAATTCACCCCTCCACTTT.

This clone was found a few times. The V and J genes are TRBV18 and TRBJ2-5, with D perhaps TRBD2 (6 bases). Germline lookup yields CDR1 KGHSH and CDR2 LQKENI. Trimming took 4 bases from V and 5 from J, leaving 14 bases between them. The CDR3 totals 14 residues. The CDR3 sequence is CASSQISGGETQYF. The CDR3 nucleotides are TGTGCCAGCTCACAAATCAGCGGAGGGGAGACCCAGTACTTC.

V and J are TRBV6-5 and TRBJ2-7; 8 bases fit TRBD1. The CDR3 runs to 13 residues. Trimming at V came to 7 bases and at J to 5 bases, leaving 7 bases not matched to a gene. Germline CDR1 is MNHEY and CDR2 is SVGAGI. The CDR3, as DNA: TGTGCCAGCACCCGGACAGGGATCCACGAGCAGTACTTC. This sequence encodes CASTRTGIHEQYF.

This chain uses TRBV5-6 with TRBJ2-2; a weak D match, TRBD2 (6 bases). The CDR3 extends over 14 amino acids. Deletions cut 4 bases from V and 3 bases from J, with 10 bases between. The V gene's germline CDR1 is SGHDT and CDR2 YYEEEE. The CDR3 loop is CASSPGRYTGELFF. The CDR3 region has the DNA TGTGCCAGCAGCCCCGGGAGATACACCGGGGAGCTGTTTTTT.

The chain has TRBV6-5 and TRBJ1-2, with TRBD1 matching 7 bases. This CDR3 spans 14 amino acids. Germline loops: CDR1 MNHEY, CDR2 SVGAGI. V lost 5 bases and J lost 4; bases outside the gene matches: 7. This CDR3 reads CASSRGGIGYGYTF. The CDR3 coding sequence is TGTGCCAGCAGTAGAGGGGGCATCGGCTATGGCTACACCTTC.

J is TRBJ2-1 and V is TRBV25-1; 10 bases fit TRBD1. This CDR3 is 15 amino acids long. Per the germline V gene, CDR1 is MGHDK and CDR2 is SYGVNS. Germline trimming cut 4 bases from V and 7 bases from J; bases unmatched to any gene: 7. DNA for the CDR3: TGTGCCAGCAGTGTACGACAGGGGGCGGGTAATGAGCAGTTCTTC. Translating gives CASSVRQGAGNEQFF.

This clone was seen just once. The chain carries TRBV5-1 and TRBJ2-5, with 7 bases identical to TRBD1. The germline V gene encodes CDR1 SGHRS and CDR2 YFSETQ. The CDR3 has 12 residues. V shed 7 bases and J 1 base; nucleotides not matched to a gene: 1. DNA of the CDR3: TGCGCCAGCCGGACAGGCCAAGAGACCCAGTACTTC. This encodes CASRTGQETQYF.

The rearrangement joins TRBV28 to TRBJ1-2, with unresolved D. The CDR3 loop spans 13 amino acids. Trimming left V 4 bases short and J 7 bases short, with 13 bases between. CDR1 is MDHEN, CDR2 SYDVKM, per germline. The CDR3 loop is CASSSDGESGYTF. The DNA of the CDR3 is TGTGCCAGCAGTTCGGACGGGGAGAGTGGCTACACCTTC.

The V gene is TRBV15, the J gene TRBJ1-6; perhaps TRBD1 as D (6 bases). This CDR3 comprises 15 residues. CDR1 is LNHNV and CDR2 is YYDKDF in the germline V gene (reference sequence). The ends were cut back, 0 bases at V and 9 bases at J, with 12 bases in the middle. CDR3 DNA: TGTGCCACCAGCAGAGATAGCGCCAGGGGTTCACCCCTCCACTTT. Its translation is CATSRDSARGSPLHF.

This chain uses TRBV27 with TRBJ2-5; perhaps TRBD1 as D (6 bases). The CDR3 covers 14 residues. Trimming removed 2 bases from V and 2 bases from J, with 9 bases in between. The V gene's germline CDR1 is MNHEY and CDR2 SMNVEV (reference sequence). The CDR3 coding sequence is TGTGCCAGCAGTTTAGGCCAGGGGCAAGAGACCCAGTACTTC. Protein sequence: CASSLGQGQETQYF.

The chain couples TRBV2 to TRBJ2-3; no definite D call. Trimming left V 4 bases short and J 0 bases short, with 8 bases between. This CDR3 is 14 amino acids long. The germline gives CDR1 SNHLY, CDR2 FYNNEI. The CDR3 nucleotides are TGTGCCAGCAGTGTCAGAGGAAGCACAGATACGCAGTATTTT. Translating it yields CASSVRGSTDTQYF. Full variable domain (outside the CDR3, taken from reference TRBV2 and TRBJ2-3): EPEVTQTPSHQVTQMGQEVILRCVPISNHLYFYWYRQILGQKVEFLVSFYNNEISEKSEIFDDQFSVERPDGSNFTLKIRSTKLEDSAMYFCASSVRGSTDTQYFGPGTRLTVL.

This chain connects TRBV9 to TRBJ2-1; 9 bases are a match to TRBD1. Germline assignment: CDR1 SGDLS and CDR2 YYNGEE. With V trimmed by 3 bases and J by 4 bases, 5 bases remained unmatched. The CDR3 extends over 15 amino acids. The CDR3 sequence: CASSGTGGMYNEQFF. CDR3 sequence (DNA): TGTGCCAGCAGCGGAACAGGGGGCATGTACAATGAGCAGTTCTTC.

This clone was picked up one time. The CDR3 protein is CASSIDLRQGYGYTF. The DNA for the CDR3 is TGTGCCAGTAGTATAGATCTCCGACAGGGCTATGGCTACACCTTC. This chain links TRBV19 with TRBJ1-2, with 7 bases lining up with TRBD1. The CDR3 consists of 15 residues. V was pared by 0 bases and J by 4 bases, with 5 bases of the junction left unmatched. CDR1 LNHDA and CDR2 SQIVND come from the germline V gene (reference sequence).

This sequence joins TRBV4-1 and TRBJ2-5; D perhaps matches TRBD2 (5 bases). This CDR3 is 15 amino acids long. V was shortened by 0 bases and J by 3 bases, with 11 bases between the two germline ends. The V gene's germline CDR1 is MGHRA and CDR2 YSYEKL. DNA of the CDR3: TGCGCCAGCAGCCAAGAGGGCCGGGGAGAAGAGACCCAGTACTTC. Its protein product is CASSQEGRGEETQYF.

This clone was seen only a few times. The chain couples TRBV15 to TRBJ1-2; 11 bases match TRBD1. The CDR3 length is 16 residues. CDR1 and CDR2 from the germline V gene are LNHNV and YYDKDF (reference sequence). J gave up 8 bases and V 0 bases, and 8 bases lay outside the gene matches. CDR3 bases: TGTGCCACCAGCAGAGATCTAGGGACAGGGGGAGGCGGCTACACCTTC. This encodes CATSRDLGTGGGGYTF.

The rearrangement joins TRBV19 to TRBJ1-6; 7 positions match TRBD1. The CDR3 totals 16 residues. V lost 3 bases, J lost 8 bases, and 10 bases stayed unmatched. The germline gives CDR1 LNHDA, CDR2 SQIVND (reference sequence). This CDR3 reads CASSIGATGFDSPLHF. The CDR3 DNA is TGTGCCAGTAGTATTGGGGCGACAGGGTTCGATTCACCCCTCCACTTT.

V gene TRBV5-1 combines with J gene TRBJ2-7; 11 positions match TRBD1. Germline assignment: CDR1 SGHRS and CDR2 YFSETQ. The CDR3 is 14 amino acids. Trimming took 3 bases from V and 3 from J; bases not matched to a gene: 2. CDR3 residues: CASSWGTGGYEQYF. The CDR3 region has the DNA TGCGCCAGCAGCTGGGGGACAGGGGGCTACGAGCAGTACTTC.

The genes are TRBV11-2 and TRBJ1-2; 9 positions agree with TRBD1. The CDR3 has 12 residues. Germline CDR1 SGHAT, CDR2 FQNNGV. Trimming removed 5 bases from V and 5 bases from J; junction bases left unmatched: 0. The CDR3 region has the DNA TGTGCCAGCAGCGGACAGGGGTATGGCTACACCTTC. The encoded protein is CASSGQGYGYTF.

This chain uses TRBV28 with TRBJ2-1; the match to TRBD1 covers 8 bases. Germline CDR1 and CDR2: MDHEN and SYDVKM. J lost 4 bases, V lost 6 bases, and 11 bases had no gene match. The CDR3 runs to 16 residues. The DNA for the CDR3 is TGTGCCAGCAGACCCCTAGGGGGGACAGGATACAATGAGCAGTTCTTC. Its protein is CASRPLGGTGYNEQFF.